This passage covers 10 T cell receptor beta chains from one sample sequenced in a study of blood T cell repertoires in COVID-19 (TCRdb year 2020). Library preparation was by the immunoSEQ multiplex PCR assay. TCRdb obtained this table from immuneACCESS and retained in-frame rearrangements with V and J assigned. These tables miss some clones; where compared with another copy, unresolved V genes account for less than half of the shortfall, and the remainder is unexplained. For this sample the table gives hundreds of thousands of clones, of which around 87% were detected only once. The ten largest clones capture around 2.1% of the sample. Sequenced sample: peripheral blood. The receptors derive from a woman aged 25 to 39 who had recovered from COVID-19.

The chain joins TRBV7-9 to TRBJ2-3, with 7 bases identical to TRBD2. The junction had 9 bases not matched to a gene; V was cut back by 5 bases and J by 1 base. Germline V CDR1 and CDR2: SEHNR, FQNEAQ (reference sequence). The CDR3 consists of 16 residues. The CDR3 DNA reads TGTGCCAGCAGCCCTATCCCGGGGAGGGGCACAGATACGCAGTATTTT. Amino acid sequence: CASSPIPGRGTDTQYF.

This chain joins TRBV6-5 and TRBJ1-2; 7 positions agree with TRBD1. Per germline, CDR1 MNHEY and CDR2 SVGAGI. The CDR3 is 15 amino acids. With 5 bases clipped from V and 1 base from J, the junction kept 7 bases outside the gene matches. CDR3 sequence: CASSTHQGDNYGYTF. Here the CDR3 DNA reads TGTGCCAGCAGTACTCACCAGGGGGATAACTATGGCTACACCTTC.

The chain carries TRBV7-2 and TRBJ1-1; the D is unclear. Germline V gives CDR1 SGHTA, CDR2 FQGNSA. V was shortened by 8 bases and J by 8 bases, with 9 bases between the two germline ends. The length of the CDR3 is 10 residues. This CDR3 is CASLGAEAFF. The CDR3, as DNA: TGTGCCAGCCTAGGAGCCGAAGCTTTCTTT.

J is TRBJ1-1 and V is TRBV19; a weak D match, TRBD1 (5 bases). The germline CDR1 and CDR2 sequences are LNHDA and SQIVND (reference sequence). The CDR3 contains 14 residues. Trimming cost V 6 bases and J 1 base, with 12 bases left between them. This CDR3 is CASRVGGTNTEAFF. The CDR3 nucleotides are TGTGCCAGTAGGGTGGGGGGAACGAACACTGAAGCTTTCTTT.

The rearrangement links TRBV19 to TRBJ1-1, with no clear D. V was shortened by 7 bases and J by 6 bases, with 18 bases between the two germline ends. The CDR3 sequence is 14 residues long. Per germline, CDR1 LNHDA and CDR2 SQIVND (reference sequence). CDR3 nucleotides: TGTGCCAGTATGGTACTAGCGTTGGGCGCTGAAGCTTTCTTT. This gives the protein CASMVLALGAEAFF.

The chain couples TRBV18 to TRBJ2-1; 11 bases align to TRBD2. This CDR3 has 15 residues. Trimming cost V 3 bases and J 9 bases; bases outside gene matches: 7. CDR1 KGHSH and CDR2 LQKENI come from the germline V gene. CDR3 in DNA: TGTGCCAGCTCACCCGGGACTAGCGGCCCTAGTGAGCAGTTCTTC. It yields the protein CASSPGTSGPSEQFF.

The J gene is TRBJ2-1, the V gene TRBV4-3; no reliable D call. The germline V gene has CDR1 LGHNA and CDR2 YSLEER. This CDR3 has 13 residues. The V and J ends lost 10 bases and 7 bases respectively, with 17 bases between them. CDR3 DNA: TGCGCCACCTCTGAAGCATACGGTAATGAGCAGTTCTTC. Its protein is CATSEAYGNEQFF.

This clone showed up many times. V is TRBV4-2 and J is TRBJ1-1, with D possibly being TRBD1 (6 bases). The CDR3 totals 14 residues. Germline CDR1 LGHNA, CDR2 YNFKEQ. V dropped 3 bases and J dropped 5 bases, with 13 bases sitting between them. CDR3: CASSHQQQGTEAFF. The CDR3 DNA reads as TGTGCCAGCAGCCATCAACAGCAGGGGACTGAAGCTTTCTTT.

The chain is built from TRBV10-1 and TRBJ2-5; tentative D call: TRBD1 (6 bases). CDR3 length: 16 residues. Looked up from germline, CDR1 is WNHNN and CDR2 is SYGVQD (reference sequence). Trimming removed 0 bases at V and 5 bases at J, with 16 bases between. CDR3 protein: CASSESTAGVRETQYF. The CDR3 DNA reads TGCGCCAGCAGTGAGTCGACTGCAGGGGTCAGGGAGACCCAGTACTTC.

This chain connects TRBV9 to TRBJ2-2, with unresolved D. Germline V gene sequence: CDR1 SGDLS, CDR2 YYNGEE. CDR3 length equals 15 residues. Trimming took 4 bases from V and 7 from J, leaving 17 bases between them. CDR3 in amino acids: CASSPDSHLSGELFF. CDR3 coding DNA: TGTGCCAGCAGCCCTGATTCCCATTTGAGCGGGGAGCTGTTTTTT.